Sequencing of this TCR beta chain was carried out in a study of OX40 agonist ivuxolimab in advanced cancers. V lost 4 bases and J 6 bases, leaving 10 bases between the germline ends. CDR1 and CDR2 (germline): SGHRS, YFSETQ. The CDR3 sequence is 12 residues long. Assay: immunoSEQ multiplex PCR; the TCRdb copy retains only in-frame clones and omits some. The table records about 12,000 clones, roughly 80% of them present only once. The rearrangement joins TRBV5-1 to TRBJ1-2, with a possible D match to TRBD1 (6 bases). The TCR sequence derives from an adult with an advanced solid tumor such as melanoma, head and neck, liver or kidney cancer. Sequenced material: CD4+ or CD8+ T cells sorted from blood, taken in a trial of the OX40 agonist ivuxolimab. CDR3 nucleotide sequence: TGCGCCAGCAGCCCATGGACAGATGGCTACACCTTC. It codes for CASSPWTDGYTF.